These 20 T cell receptor beta chains originate from one sample sequenced in a study of identical twins. TCRdb recomputed calls from the 5' RACE reads with MiXCR, one row per CDR3 protein. Found here are more than 1.5 million distinct CDR3 sequences, around 29% of them singletons; the top ten hold about 0.3%. The sequenced sample was cord blood. These receptors came from a newborn girl in good health.

This clonotype was recorded a few times. The gene calls are TRBV13 and TRBJ2-7, with 7 bases fitting TRBD2. CDR1 is PRHDT, CDR2 FYEKMQ, per germline (reference sequence). The CDR3 has 15 residues. V was pared by 5 bases and J by 0 bases, with 7 bases of the junction left unmatched. The DNA for the CDR3 is TGTGCCAGCAGCCCAGAGCGGGGACTCTCCTACGAGCAGTACTTC. Its translation is CASSPERGLSYEQYF. Filled out from reference TRBV13 and TRBJ2-7, the complete variable domain reads AAGVIQSPRHLIKEKRETATLKCYPIPRHDTVYWYQQGPGQDPQFLISFYEKMQSDKGSIPDRFSAQQFSDYHSELNMSSLELGDSALYFCASSPERGLSYEQYFGPGTRLTVT.

The genes are TRBV7-9 and TRBJ1-2; 7 nucleotides agree with TRBD1. Trimming at V came to 4 bases and at J to 7 bases, leaving 21 bases not matched to a gene. The CDR3 length is 18 residues. Germline CDR1 reads SEHNR; CDR2 reads FQNEAQ (reference sequence). The chain's CDR3 is CASSSISPGTDGLGGYTF. CDR3 in DNA: TGTGCCAGCAGCTCTATCTCCCCCGGGACAGATGGTCTGGGTGGCTACACCTTC.

There are a few counts of this clonotype. V is TRBV10-3 and J is TRBJ2-1; 10 positions match TRBD2. With V trimmed by 8 bases and J by 5 bases, 3 bases remained unmatched. There are 13 residues in the CDR3. CDR1 ENHRY and CDR2 SYGVKD come from the germline V gene. CDR3 DNA: TGTGCCATCCTAGCGGGAGTGAACAATGAGCAGTTCTTC. As protein: CAILAGVNNEQFF.

This sequence joins TRBV20-1 and TRBJ2-1; 8 positions agree with TRBD2. CDR3 length equals 14 residues. Germline V CDR1 and CDR2: DFQATT, SNEGSKA (reference sequence). Trimming cost V 3 bases and J 5 bases; bases outside gene matches: 6. The CDR3 DNA reads as TGCAGTGCTAGCGGTCGGGGGGGCCACAATGAGCAGTTCTTC. It encodes CSASGRGGHNEQFF.

This clonotype was seen more than once but under ten times. The chain links TRBV7-9 to TRBJ1-1; no firm D call. CDR1 is SEHNR and CDR2 is FQNEAQ in the germline V gene (reference sequence). With 1 base removed from V and 0 bases from J, the gap between germline ends came to 9 bases. The CDR3 runs 15 residues. CDR3 coding DNA: TGTGCCAGCAGCTTAGAGCCGATCCTGAACACTGAAGCTTTCTTT. As protein: CASSLEPILNTEAFF.

The chain uses TRBV4-2 and TRBJ2-7; D call uncertain. V shed 1 base and J shed 5 bases, with 15 bases lying between them. The CDR3 extends over 15 amino acids. Germline-derived CDR1 and CDR2 are LGHNA and YNFKEQ. For the CDR3, the DNA is TGTGCCAGCAGCCAAGTACCAGGAAGAGACAACGAGCAGTACTTC. Translating gives CASSQVPGRDNEQYF.

In its sample, this clonotype was seen a few times. V and J are TRBV20-1 and TRBJ1-5; D is possibly TRBD1 (5 bases). The CDR3 extends over 14 amino acids. From germline, CDR1 is DFQATT and CDR2 SNEGSKA (reference sequence). V lost 1 base to trimming and J lost 4 bases, with 11 bases between them. The chain's CDR3 is CSARGGAWNQPQHF. DNA for the CDR3: TGCAGTGCTAGAGGGGGCGCGTGGAATCAGCCCCAGCATTTT.

As for this clonotype: One end of the junction does not line up with germline, which may come from a read error. This rearrangement joins TRBV28 to TRBJ2-1; 7 bases are shared with TRBD2. Germline CDR1 is MDHEN and CDR2 is SYDVKM. There are 15 residues in the CDR3. The CDR3 DNA sequence: TGTGCCACCAGTTTATTCGGAGCGGGAAGTTACGAGCAGTTCTTC. Translation: CATSLFGAGSYEQFF.

This clonotype has ten or more counts. The chain joins TRBV2 to TRBJ2-1; D unclear. Per the germline V gene, CDR1 is SNHLY and CDR2 is FYNNEI. V lost 3 bases and J 3 bases, leaving 6 bases between the germline ends. The CDR3 loop spans 13 amino acids. CDR3 loop: CASSEGSYNEQFF. CDR3 nucleotide sequence: TGTGCCAGCAGTGAGGGAAGCTACAATGAGCAGTTCTTC.

This chain connects TRBV12-3 or TRBV12-4 to TRBJ2-7; 7 nucleotides align to TRBD2. CDR3 length: 15 amino acids. Trimming at V came to 3 bases and at J to 6 bases, leaving 11 bases not matched to a gene. The CDR3 spells CASSLDGTTSVEQYF. CDR3 bases: TGTGCCAGCAGTTTGGACGGGACTACTTCTGTCGAGCAGTACTTC.

Details on this clonotype: Being one base from a much bigger clone, this may be a read error. The V gene is TRBV5-1, the J gene TRBJ2-3; TRBD2 aligns across 8 bases. The germline V gene encodes CDR1 SGHRS and CDR2 YFSETQ. This CDR3 has 17 amino acids. V dropped 5 bases and J dropped 4; count of bases not matched to a gene: 15. Here the CDR3 DNA reads TGCGCCAGCAGGCCCAATCCAGCGGGGGTAAGTGCAGATACGCAGTATTTT. Translation gives CASRPNPAGVSADTQYF.

The genes are TRBV5-1 and TRBJ2-7, with D perhaps matching TRBD1 or TRBD2 (5 bases each). V lost 4 bases to trimming and J lost 6 bases, with 14 bases between them. CDR1 and CDR2 from the germline V gene are SGHRS and YFSETQ. The CDR3 has 13 amino acids. In DNA form, the CDR3 reads TGCGCCAGCAGCGCCCTAACTAGGGGCGAGCAGTACTTC. Translated: CASSALTRGEQYF.

The V gene is TRBV11-2, the J gene TRBJ2-3, with no clear D. CDR1 is SGHAT, CDR2 FQNNGV, per germline. V lost 5 bases and J 2 bases, leaving 8 bases between the germline ends. CDR3 size: 13 residues. The CDR3 coding sequence is TGTGCCAGCAGCAAATTCCCCACAGATACGCAGTATTTT. Protein product: CASSKFPTDTQYF.

There are many counts of this clonotype. The CDR3 loop is CASSYRGGNYGYTF. DNA of the CDR3: TGTGCCAGCAGCTACAGGGGAGGGAACTATGGCTACACCTTC. J is TRBJ1-2 and V is TRBV9; 7 nucleotides match TRBD1. CDR3 length: 14 amino acids. Germline assignment: CDR1 SGDLS and CDR2 YYNGEE. The junction had 5 bases not matched to a gene; V was cut back by 4 bases and J by 2 bases.

This chain connects TRBV6-5 to TRBJ2-7, with 11 positions matching TRBD2. V gave up 8 bases and J gave up 3 bases; unmatched junction bases: 6. This CDR3 is 14 amino acids long. Germline V CDR1 and CDR2: MNHEY, SVGAGI. CDR3 protein: CASRLAGKGYEQYF. In DNA, the CDR3 is TGTGCCAGCCGACTAGCGGGAAAAGGCTACGAGCAGTACTTC.

The chain is built from TRBV20-1 and TRBJ2-7; perhaps TRBD2 as D (6 bases). Trimming cost V 6 bases and J 7 bases, with 13 bases left between them. The germline gives CDR1 DFQATT, CDR2 SNEGSKA (reference sequence). This CDR3 has 11 residues. CDR3 bases: TGCAGTGCCACTGCGGGGAGTGAGCAGTACTTC. Its protein is CSATAGSEQYF.

V usage is TRBV28 and J usage is TRBJ2-4; D possibly corresponds to TRBD2 (5 bases). The germline V and J ends were trimmed by 6 bases and 7 bases, with 25 bases remaining between them. Germline CDR1 reads MDHEN; CDR2 reads SYDVKM. The CDR3 runs 17 residues. The CDR3 DNA sequence: TGTGCCAGCAGCCCGGCTAGCAGCCCCCACCACGGGAACATTCAGTACTTC. Translated: CASSPASSPHHGNIQYF.

Notes on this clonotype: A read error may account for a junction end that differs from germline. This chain connects TRBV12-3 or TRBV12-4 to TRBJ1-6; the D is unclear. The CDR3 spans 15 residues. The CDR3: CASSLSSSHNSPLHF. In nucleotides, the CDR3 is TGTGCCAGCAGTTTGAGTAGCTCCCATAATTCACCCCTCCACTTT.

There are many counts of this clonotype. The chain recombines TRBV5-1 with TRBJ2-2; 9 nucleotides line up with TRBD1. Germline CDR1 is SGHRS and CDR2 is YFSETQ. The trim removed 4 bases at V and 3 bases at J, leaving 1 base unmatched. There are 14 residues in the CDR3. CDR3 sequence reads: CASSRDRDTGELFF. Here the CDR3 DNA reads TGCGCCAGCAGCCGGGACAGGGACACCGGGGAGCTGTTTTTT.

This clonotype turned up a few times. This chain links TRBV7-2 with TRBJ1-1, with unresolved D. Germline V CDR1 and CDR2: SGHTA, FQGNSA. V gave up 5 bases and J gave up 7 bases, with 11 bases separating them. The length of the CDR3 is 12 residues. CDR3 DNA: TGTGCCAGCAGCCGGACGGTCGATGAAGCTTTCTTT. This codes for CASSRTVDEAFF.